This T cell receptor beta chain is drawn from a study of shared T cell receptors in the human thymus. V dropped 3 bases and J dropped 5 bases, with 14 bases sitting between them. The germline V gene has CDR1 GTSNPN and CDR2 SVGIG (reference sequence). The CDR3 has 14 residues. Clones were sequenced by immunoSEQ multiplex PCR, and TCRdb holds only the in-frame ones, with some missing. The table has 630,000 or so clones, approximately 89% seen once. A further study also used this sample, focusing on human thymus T cells. This second study says: Resections from corrective heart surgery provided thymus tissue. Across thymic and blood repertoires, the usage of V and J genes appeared to be biased. Thymic repertoires from unrelated individuals overlapped highly, related research reported.

This sequence was found in a boy in the first two years of life with a congenital heart defect. The V gene is TRBV30, the J gene TRBJ2-1; no reliable D call. Sequenced material: thymocytes. CDR3 in DNA: TGTGCCTGGAGCCAACACCTCGAAGACAATGAGCAGTTCTTC. This codes for CAWSQHLEDNEQFF.